This T cell receptor (beta chain) comes out of a study of T cell repertoires in cytomegalovirus infection. This clonotype was observed a few times. Its antigen is undetermined. CDR1 and CDR2 from the germline V gene are SGHVS and FNYEAQ. The V and J ends lost 0 bases and 2 bases respectively, with 13 bases between them. The CDR3 length is 17 residues. TCRdb redid the calling of the reads with MiXCR, one entry per CDR3 protein. The sample has roughly 860,000 distinct CDR3 sequences; over 25% are singletons. The specimen was cultured CD8+ T cells from PBMCs, collected from culture after CMV antigen stimulation. The chain combines TRBV7-6 with TRBJ2-2; TRBD2 is a possible D gene (6 bases). The sequence was obtained from a human donor in good health (CMV status not recorded). Some clones in this sample may be carry-over from other donors' samples. CDR3 sequence: CASSLAKEGPNTGELFF. DNA of the CDR3: TGTGCCAGCAGCTTAGCGAAGGAGGGGCCAAACACCGGGGAGCTGTTTTTT.